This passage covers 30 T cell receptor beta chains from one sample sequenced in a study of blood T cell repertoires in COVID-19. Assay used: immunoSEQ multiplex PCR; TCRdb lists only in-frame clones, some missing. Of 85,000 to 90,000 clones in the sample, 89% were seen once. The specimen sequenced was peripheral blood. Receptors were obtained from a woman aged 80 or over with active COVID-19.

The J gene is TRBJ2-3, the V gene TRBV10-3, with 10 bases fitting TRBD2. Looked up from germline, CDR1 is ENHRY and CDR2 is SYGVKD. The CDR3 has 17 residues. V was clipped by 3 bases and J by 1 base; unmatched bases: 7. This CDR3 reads CAISERASGSGTDTQYF. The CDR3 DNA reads TGTGCCATCAGTGAAAGGGCTAGCGGGAGTGGCACAGATACGCAGTATTTT.

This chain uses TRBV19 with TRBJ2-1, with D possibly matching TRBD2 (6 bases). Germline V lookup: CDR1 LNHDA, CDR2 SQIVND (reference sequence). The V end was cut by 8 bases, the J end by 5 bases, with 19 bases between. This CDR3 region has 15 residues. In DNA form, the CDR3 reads TGTGCCAGTGGGGAGGATCACTCGTTTGACAATGAGCAGTTCTTC. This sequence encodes CASGEDHSFDNEQFF. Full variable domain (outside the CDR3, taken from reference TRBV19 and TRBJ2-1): DGGITQSPKYLFRKEGQNVTLSCEQNLNHDAMYWYRQDPGQGLRLIYYSQIVNDFQKGDIAEGYSVSREKKESFPLTVTSAQKNPTAFYLCASGEDHSFDNEQFFGPGTRLTVL.

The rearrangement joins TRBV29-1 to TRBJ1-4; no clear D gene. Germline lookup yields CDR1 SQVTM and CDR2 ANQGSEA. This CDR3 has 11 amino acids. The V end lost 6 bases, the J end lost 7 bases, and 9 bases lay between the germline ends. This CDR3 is CSVDGGEKLFF. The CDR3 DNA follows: TGCAGCGTCGATGGAGGTGAAAAACTGTTTTTT.

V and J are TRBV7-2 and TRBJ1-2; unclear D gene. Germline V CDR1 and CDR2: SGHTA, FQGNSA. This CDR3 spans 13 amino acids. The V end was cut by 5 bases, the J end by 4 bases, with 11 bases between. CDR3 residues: CASSLLGTYGYTF. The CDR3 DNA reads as TGTGCCAGCAGCCTACTGGGCACCTATGGCTACACCTTC.

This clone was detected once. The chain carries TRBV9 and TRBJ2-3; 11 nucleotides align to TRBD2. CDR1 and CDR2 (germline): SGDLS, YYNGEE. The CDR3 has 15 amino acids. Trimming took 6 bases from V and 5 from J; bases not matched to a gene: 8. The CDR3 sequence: CASNLAGGRIDTQYF. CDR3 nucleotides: TGTGCCAGCAATCTAGCGGGAGGTCGGATAGATACGCAGTATTTT.

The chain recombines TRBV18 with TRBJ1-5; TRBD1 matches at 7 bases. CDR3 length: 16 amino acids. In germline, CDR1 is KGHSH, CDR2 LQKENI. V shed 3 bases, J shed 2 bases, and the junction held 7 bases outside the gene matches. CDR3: CASSPIGGYGNQPQHF. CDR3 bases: TGTGCCAGCTCACCTATAGGGGGCTACGGCAATCAGCCCCAGCATTTT. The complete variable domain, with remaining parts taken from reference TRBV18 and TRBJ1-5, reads NAGVMQNPRHLVRRRGQEARLRCSPMKGHSHVYWYRQLPEEGLKFMVYLQKENIIDESGMPKERFSAEFPKEGPSILRIQQVVRGDSAAYFCASSPIGGYGNQPQHFGDGTRLSIL.

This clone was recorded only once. The DNA of the CDR3 is TGTGCCAGCAGCTTGCCTGCGGGGGCCAACGAGCAGTACTTC. Translating gives CASSLPAGANEQYF. This rearrangement joins TRBV5-4 to TRBJ2-7, with D possibly matching TRBD2 (7 bases). Germline CDR1 SGHNT, CDR2 YYREEE (reference sequence). V dropped 1 base and J dropped 5 bases, with 13 bases sitting between them. This CDR3 spans 14 amino acids.

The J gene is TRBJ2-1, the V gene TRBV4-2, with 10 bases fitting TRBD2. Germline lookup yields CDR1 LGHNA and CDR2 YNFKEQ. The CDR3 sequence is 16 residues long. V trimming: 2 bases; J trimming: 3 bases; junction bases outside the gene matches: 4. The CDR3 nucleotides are TGTGCCAGCAGCCAACTTCTAGCGGGGGTCTACAATGAGCAGTTCTTC. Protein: CASSQLLAGVYNEQFF.

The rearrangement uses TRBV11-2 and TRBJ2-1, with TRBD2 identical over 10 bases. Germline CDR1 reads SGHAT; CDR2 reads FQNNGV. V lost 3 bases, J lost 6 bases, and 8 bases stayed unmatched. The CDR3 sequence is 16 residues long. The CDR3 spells CASSLPLSGRFNEQFF. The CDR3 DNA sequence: TGTGCCAGCAGCTTGCCCCTTAGCGGGAGGTTCAATGAGCAGTTCTTC.

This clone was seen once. In nucleotides, the CDR3 is TGCGCCAGCAGGGGAGGGGCCGGACGGAATTCACCCCTCCACTTT. Translation: CASRGGAGRNSPLHF. V usage is TRBV10-2 and J usage is TRBJ1-6, with D possibly being TRBD1 (5 bases). The CDR3 has 15 residues. Germline V lookup: CDR1 WSHSY, CDR2 SAAADI. The germline V and J ends were trimmed by 6 bases and 7 bases, with 16 bases remaining between them.

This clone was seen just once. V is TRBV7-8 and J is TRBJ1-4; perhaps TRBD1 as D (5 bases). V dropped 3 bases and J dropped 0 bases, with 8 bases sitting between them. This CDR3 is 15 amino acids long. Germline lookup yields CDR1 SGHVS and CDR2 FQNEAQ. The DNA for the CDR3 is TGTGCCAGCAGCTTTAGACAGCCAACTAATGAAAAACTGTTTTTT. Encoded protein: CASSFRQPTNEKLFF.

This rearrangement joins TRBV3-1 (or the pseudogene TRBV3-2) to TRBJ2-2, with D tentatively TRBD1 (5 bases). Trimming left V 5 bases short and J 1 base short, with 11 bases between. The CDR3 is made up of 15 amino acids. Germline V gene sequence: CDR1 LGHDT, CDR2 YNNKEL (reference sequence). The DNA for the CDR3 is TGTGCCAGCAGCAGCAGGACATGGAACACCGGGGAGCTGTTTTTT. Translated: CASSSRTWNTGELFF.

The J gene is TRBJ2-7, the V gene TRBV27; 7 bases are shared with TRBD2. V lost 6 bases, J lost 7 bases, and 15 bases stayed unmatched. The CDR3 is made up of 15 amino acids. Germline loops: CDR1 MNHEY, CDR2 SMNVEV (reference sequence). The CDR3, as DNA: TGTGCCAGCAGGCCGAATCGCCGGGAGGCGAAGGAGCAGTACTTC. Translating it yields CASRPNRREAKEQYF.

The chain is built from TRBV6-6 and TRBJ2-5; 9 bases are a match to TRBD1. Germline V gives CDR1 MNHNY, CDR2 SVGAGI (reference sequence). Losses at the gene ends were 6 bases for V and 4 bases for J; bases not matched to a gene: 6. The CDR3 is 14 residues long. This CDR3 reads CASSSQGAGETQYF. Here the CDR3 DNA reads TGTGCCAGCAGCTCACAGGGGGCGGGAGAGACCCAGTACTTC.

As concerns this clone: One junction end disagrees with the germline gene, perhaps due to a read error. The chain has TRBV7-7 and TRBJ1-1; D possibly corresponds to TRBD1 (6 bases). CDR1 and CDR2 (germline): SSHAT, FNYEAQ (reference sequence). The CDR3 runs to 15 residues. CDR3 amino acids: CASSRLGAMNTEAFF. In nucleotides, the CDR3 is TGTGCTAGCAGCCGCTTGGGGGCGATGAACACTGAAGCTTTCTTT.

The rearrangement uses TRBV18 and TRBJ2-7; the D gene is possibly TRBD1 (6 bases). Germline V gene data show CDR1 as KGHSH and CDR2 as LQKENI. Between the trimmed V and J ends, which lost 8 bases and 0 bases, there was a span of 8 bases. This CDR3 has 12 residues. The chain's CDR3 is CASGQISYEQYF. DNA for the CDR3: TGTGCCAGCGGACAGATCTCCTACGAGCAGTACTTC.

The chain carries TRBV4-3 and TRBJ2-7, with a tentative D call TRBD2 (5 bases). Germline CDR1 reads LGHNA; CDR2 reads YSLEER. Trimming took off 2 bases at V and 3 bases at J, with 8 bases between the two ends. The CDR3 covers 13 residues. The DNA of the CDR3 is TGCGCCAGCAGCCAACAACTAGTCTACGAGCAGTACTTC. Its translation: CASSQQLVYEQYF.

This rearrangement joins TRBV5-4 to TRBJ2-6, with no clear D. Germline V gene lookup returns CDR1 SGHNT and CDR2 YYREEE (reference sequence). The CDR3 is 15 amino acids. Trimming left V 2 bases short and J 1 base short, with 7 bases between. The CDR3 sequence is CASSFRLSGANVLTF. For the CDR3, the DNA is TGTGCCAGCAGCTTCAGACTTTCTGGGGCCAACGTCCTGACTTTC.

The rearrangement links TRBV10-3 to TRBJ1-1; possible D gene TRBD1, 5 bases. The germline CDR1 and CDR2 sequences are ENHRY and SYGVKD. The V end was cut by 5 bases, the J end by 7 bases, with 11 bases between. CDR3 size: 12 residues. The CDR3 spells CAISRGGNEAFF. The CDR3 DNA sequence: TGTGCCATCAGTCGGGGGGGGAATGAAGCTTTCTTT.

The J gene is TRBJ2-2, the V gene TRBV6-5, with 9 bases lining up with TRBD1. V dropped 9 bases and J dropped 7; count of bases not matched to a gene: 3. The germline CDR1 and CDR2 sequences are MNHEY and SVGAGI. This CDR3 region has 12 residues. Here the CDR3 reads CASLTGGGELFF. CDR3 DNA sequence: TGTGCCAGTCTGACAGGGGGCGGGGAGCTGTTTTTT.

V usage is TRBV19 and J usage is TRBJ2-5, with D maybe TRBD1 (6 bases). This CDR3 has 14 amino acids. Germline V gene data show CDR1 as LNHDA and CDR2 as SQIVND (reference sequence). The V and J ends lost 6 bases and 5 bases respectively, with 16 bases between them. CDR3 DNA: TGTGCCAGTAGGCCCGCAGGGGTTAAGGAGACCCAGTACTTC. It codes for CASRPAGVKETQYF.

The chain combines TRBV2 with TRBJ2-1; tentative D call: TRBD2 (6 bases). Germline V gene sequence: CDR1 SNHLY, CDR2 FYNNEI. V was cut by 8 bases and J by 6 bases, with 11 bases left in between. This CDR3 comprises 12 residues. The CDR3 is CASHGGANEQFF. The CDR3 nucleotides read TGTGCCAGCCATGGAGGGGCCAATGAGCAGTTCTTC.

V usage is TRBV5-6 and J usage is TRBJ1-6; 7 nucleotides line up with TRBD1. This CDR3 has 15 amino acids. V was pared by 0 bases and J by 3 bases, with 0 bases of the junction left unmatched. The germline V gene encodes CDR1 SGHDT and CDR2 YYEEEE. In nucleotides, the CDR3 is TGTGCCAGCAGCTTGGGACAGGGCTATAATTCACCCCTCCACTTT. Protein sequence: CASSLGQGYNSPLHF.

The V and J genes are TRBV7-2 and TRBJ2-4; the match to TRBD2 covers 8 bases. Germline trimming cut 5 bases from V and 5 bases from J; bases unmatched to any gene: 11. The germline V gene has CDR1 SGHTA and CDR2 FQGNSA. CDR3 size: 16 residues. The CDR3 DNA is TGTGCCAGCAGCCCCCCAAGGCTAGCGGGCGAAAACATTCAGTACTTC. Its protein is CASSPPRLAGENIQYF.

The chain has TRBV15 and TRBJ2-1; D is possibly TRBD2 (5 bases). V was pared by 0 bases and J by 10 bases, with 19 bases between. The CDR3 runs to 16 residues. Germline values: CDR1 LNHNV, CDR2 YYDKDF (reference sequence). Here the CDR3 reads CATSRDSPAAPGEQFF. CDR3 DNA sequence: TGTGCCACCAGCAGAGATAGCCCAGCGGCCCCGGGGGAGCAGTTCTTC.

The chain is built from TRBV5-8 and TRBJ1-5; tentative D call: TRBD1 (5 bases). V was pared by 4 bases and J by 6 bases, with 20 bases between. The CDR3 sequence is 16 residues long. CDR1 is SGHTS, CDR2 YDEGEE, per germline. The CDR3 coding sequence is TGTGCCAGCAGCCCCTGGGGGGGGACCCTCGGTCAGCCCCAGCATTTT. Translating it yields CASSPWGGTLGQPQHF.

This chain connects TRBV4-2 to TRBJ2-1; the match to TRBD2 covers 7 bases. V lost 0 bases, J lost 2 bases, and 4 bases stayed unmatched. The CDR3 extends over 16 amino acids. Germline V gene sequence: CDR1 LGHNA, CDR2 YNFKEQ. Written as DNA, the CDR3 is TGTGCCAGCAGCCAAGATCGCGGGAGCACCTACAATGAGCAGTTCTTC. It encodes CASSQDRGSTYNEQFF.

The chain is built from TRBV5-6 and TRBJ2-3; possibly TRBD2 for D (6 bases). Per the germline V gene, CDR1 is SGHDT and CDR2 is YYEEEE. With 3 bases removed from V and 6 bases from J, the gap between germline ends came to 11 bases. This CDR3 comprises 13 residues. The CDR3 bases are TGTGCCAGCAGCTCTGCGGGGTGGGATACGCAGTATTTT. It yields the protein CASSSAGWDTQYF.

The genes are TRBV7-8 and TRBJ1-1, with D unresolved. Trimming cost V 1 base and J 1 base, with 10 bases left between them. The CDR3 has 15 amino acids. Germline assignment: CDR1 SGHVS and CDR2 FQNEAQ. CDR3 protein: CASSLVVQQNTEAFF. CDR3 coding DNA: TGTGCCAGCAGCTTAGTAGTACAGCAGAACACTGAAGCTTTCTTT.

As DNA, the CDR3 is TGTGCCAGCAGTATGCTAGCGGGAGAGGGGAGCACAGATACGCAGTATTTT. Protein product: CASSMLAGEGSTDTQYF. This chain links TRBV25-1 with TRBJ2-3; 10 bases map to TRBD2. V dropped 5 bases and J dropped 0; count of bases not matched to a gene: 8. The CDR3 has 17 residues. The germline V gene encodes CDR1 MGHDK and CDR2 SYGVNS.